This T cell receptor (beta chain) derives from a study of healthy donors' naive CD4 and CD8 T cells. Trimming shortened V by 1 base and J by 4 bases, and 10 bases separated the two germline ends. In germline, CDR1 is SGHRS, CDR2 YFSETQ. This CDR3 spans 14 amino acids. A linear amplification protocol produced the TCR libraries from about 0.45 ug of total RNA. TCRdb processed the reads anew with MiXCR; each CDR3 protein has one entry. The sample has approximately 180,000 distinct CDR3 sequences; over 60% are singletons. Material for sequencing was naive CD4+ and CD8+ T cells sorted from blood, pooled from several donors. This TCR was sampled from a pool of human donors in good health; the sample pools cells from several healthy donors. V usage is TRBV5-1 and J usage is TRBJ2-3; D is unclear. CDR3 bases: TGCGCCAGCAGCTTGTCCCCTTCGGCAGATACGCAGTATTTT. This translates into CASSLSPSADTQYF.